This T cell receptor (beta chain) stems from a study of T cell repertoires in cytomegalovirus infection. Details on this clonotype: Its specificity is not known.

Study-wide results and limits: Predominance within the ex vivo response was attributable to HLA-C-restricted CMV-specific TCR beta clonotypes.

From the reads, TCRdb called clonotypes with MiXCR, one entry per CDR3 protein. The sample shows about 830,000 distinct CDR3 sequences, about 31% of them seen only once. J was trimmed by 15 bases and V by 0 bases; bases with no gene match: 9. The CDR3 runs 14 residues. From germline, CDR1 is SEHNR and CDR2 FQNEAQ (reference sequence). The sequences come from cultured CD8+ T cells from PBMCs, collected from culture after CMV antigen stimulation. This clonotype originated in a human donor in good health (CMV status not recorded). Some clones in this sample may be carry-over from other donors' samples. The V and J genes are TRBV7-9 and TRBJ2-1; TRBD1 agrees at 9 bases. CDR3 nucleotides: TGTGCCAGCAGCTTAGCTATGGCGGGACAGGGAACGTTCTTC. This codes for CASSLAMAGQGTFF.